This TCR beta chain comes out of a study of OX40 agonist ivuxolimab in advanced cancers. The CDR3 has 17 residues. Germline CDR1 MNHEY, CDR2 SMNVEV (reference sequence). The V segment lost 5 bases and the J segment 1 base; nucleotides outside the gene matches: 5. Autoimmune disease history or systemic immunosuppression led to patient exclusion. Patients had blood sampled at baseline and again on cycle 4 day 1 and cycle 7 day 1. Data came from immunoSEQ multiplex PCR; TCRdb stores just in-frame clones and leaves some out. This table holds roughly 90,000 clones, roughly 89% found once. The receptor's source is an adult with an advanced solid tumor such as melanoma, head and neck, liver or kidney cancer. The sample here was CD4+ or CD8+ T cells sorted from blood, taken in a trial of the OX40 agonist ivuxolimab. The genes are TRBV27 and TRBJ2-5; TRBD2 aligns across 15 bases. The CDR3 sequence is CASSPGTSGGLQETQYF. The CDR3 DNA follows: TGTGCCAGCAGTCCCGGGACTAGCGGGGGGCTCCAAGAGACCCAGTACTTC.